Listed below are T cell receptor beta chains from one sample, sequenced in a study of shared clonotypes between healthy human individuals. The data were produced by immunoSEQ multiplex PCR, yet TCRdb's version contains in-frame clones alone and is incomplete. Of about 610,000 clones listed, around 96% are singletons. What was sequenced was naive CD8+ T cells sorted from blood. These receptors all stem from a woman aged 25 to 39 in good health. The CDR3 runs from the conserved cysteine through the conserved F or W. The D gene is left open where the match is weak.

CDR3 length: 15; J gene: TRBJ2-7; D gene: NA; V gene: TRBV5-1; CDR3 protein: CASSLFAGALYEQYF; CDR3 DNA: TGCGCCAGCAGCTTGTTTGCAGGGGCGCTGTACGAGCAGTACTTC
CDR3 length: 14; J gene: TRBJ1-1; D gene: NA; V gene: TRBV6-5; CDR3 protein: CASSYGLMNTEAFF; CDR3 DNA: TGTGCCAGCAGTTACGGGTTGATGAACACTGAAGCTTTCTTT
CDR3 length: 14; J gene: TRBJ1-3; D gene: NA; V gene: TRBV27; CDR3 protein: CASSPTSPGNTIYF; CDR3 DNA: TGTGCCAGCAGTCCTACGAGTCCCGGAAACACCATATATTTT
CDR3 length: 16; J gene: TRBJ2-1; D gene: NA; V gene: TRBV4-1; CDR3 protein: CASSQDRRGPYNEQFF; CDR3 DNA: TGCGCCAGCAGCCAAGATAGGAGGGGCCCCTACAATGAGCAGTTCTTC
CDR3 length: 15; J gene: TRBJ2-1; D gene: NA; V gene: TRBV14; CDR3 protein: CASSQAQGPYNEQFF; CDR3 DNA: TGTGCCAGCAGCCAAGCCCAGGGGCCCTACAATGAGCAGTTCTTC
CDR3 length: 12; J gene: TRBJ1-2; D gene: NA; V gene: TRBV6-5; CDR3 protein: CASSLGPGGYTF; CDR3 DNA: TGTGCCAGCAGTCTAGGCCCGGGCGGCTACACCTTC
CDR3 length: 17; J gene: TRBJ2-3; D gene: NA; V gene: TRBV25-1; CDR3 protein: CASSEPELFTSTDTQYF; CDR3 DNA: TGTGCCAGCAGTGAGCCGGAACTGTTCACTAGCACAGATACGCAGTATTTT
CDR3 length: 15; J gene: TRBJ2-5; D gene: TRBD1; V gene: TRBV2; CDR3 protein: CASSPGTGYQETQYF; CDR3 DNA: TGTGCCAGCAGCCCCGGGACAGGCTACCAAGAGACCCAGTACTTC
CDR3 length: 16; J gene: TRBJ2-7; D gene: TRBD2; V gene: TRBV13; CDR3 protein: CASSGLLAGASYEQYF; CDR3 DNA: TGTGCCAGCAGCGGATTATTAGCGGGAGCGAGCTACGAGCAGTACTTC
CDR3 length: 12; J gene: TRBJ2-1; D gene: NA; V gene: TRBV5-6; CDR3 protein: CASSDLSNEQFF; CDR3 DNA: TGTGCCAGCAGCGATTTAAGCAATGAGCAGTTCTTC
CDR3 length: 16; J gene: TRBJ2-2; D gene: NA; V gene: TRBV14; CDR3 protein: CASSQDLGTPTGELFF; CDR3 DNA: TGTGCCAGCAGCCAAGATCTCGGAACCCCCACCGGGGAGCTGTTTTTT
CDR3 length: 16; J gene: TRBJ2-6; D gene: TRBD1; V gene: TRBV25-1; CDR3 protein: CASGGQGSSGANVLTF; CDR3 DNA: TGTGCCAGCGGGGGACAGGGGAGCTCTGGGGCCAACGTCCTGACTTTC
CDR3 length: 13; J gene: TRBJ2-5; D gene: NA; V gene: TRBV27; CDR3 protein: CASRAGLQETQYF; CDR3 DNA: TGTGCCAGCAGGGCGGGCCTCCAAGAGACCCAGTACTTC